This T cell receptor (beta chain) is drawn from a study of technical replicates of blood from a handful of donors. Assay: immunoSEQ multiplex PCR; the TCRdb copy retains only in-frame clones and omits some. In the table there are tens of thousands of clones, 92% of which are singletons. This clone was recorded a few times. V was shortened by 5 bases and J by 3 bases, with 7 bases between the two germline ends. Per germline, CDR1 MNHEY and CDR2 SMNVEV (reference sequence). The CDR3 contains 13 residues. This TCR was recovered from a human donor in good health. The V gene is TRBV27, the J gene TRBJ2-2; D is unclear. The specimen was T cells isolated from PBMCs. This CDR3 reads CASSPLHTGELFF. The CDR3 nucleotides are TGTGCCAGCAGTCCCCTCCACACCGGGGAGCTGTTTTTT.